These T cell receptor beta chains were read from a single sample in a study of blood T cell repertoires in COVID-19. Only in-frame clones appear in the TCRdb table, and some are missing; sequencing was by immunoSEQ multiplex PCR. The table lists over 150,000 clones, around 77% of them singletons, with 2.5% to 3% in the top ten. The sequenced material came from peripheral blood. The source of these receptors is a man in his 70s with acute or convalescent COVID-19. The CDR3 runs from the conserved cysteine through the conserved F or W. The D gene is left open where the match is weak. Clone size, where shown, is once, few, many, or a class for clones that have expanded.

V	J	D	size	CDR3	DNA
TRBV7-2	TRBJ2-7	TRBD2	NA	CASSSGAGASYEQYF	TGTGCCAGCAGCAGCGGGGCAGGCGCCTCCTACGAGCAGTACTTC
TRBV24-1	TRBJ2-5	NA	NA	CATSDNSGKGLETQYF	TGTGCCACCAGTGATAATAGCGGAAAAGGTCTCGAGACCCAGTACTTC
TRBV24-1	TRBJ2-5	NA	NA	CATSEGSPGETQYF	TGTGCCACCAGTGAGGGTAGTCCGGGGGAGACCCAGTACTTC
TRBV13	TRBJ2-7	TRBD2	few	CASRDSGSGYEQYF	TGTGCCAGCCGAGATAGCGGGAGTGGCTACGAGCAGTACTTC
TRBV5-1	TRBJ2-3	NA	few	CASKQRAGTDTQYF	TGCGCCAGCAAGCAGCGGGCGGGCACAGATACGCAGTATTTT
TRBV7-7	TRBJ2-5	TRBD1	few	CASSPDRVQETQYF	TGTGCTAGCAGCCCGGACAGGGTACAAGAGACCCAGTACTTC
TRBV30	TRBJ2-7	TRBD2	few	CAWSGPGLAREQYF	TGTGCCTGGAGTGGACCAGGACTAGCTCGGGAGCAGTACTTC
TRBV7-2	TRBJ2-5	NA	few	CASSSGLIGETQYF	TGTGCCAGCAGCTCGGGGTTAATAGGGGAGACCCAGTACTTC
TRBV28	TRBJ2-5	NA	NA	CASSLYAGQETQYF	TGTGCCAGCAGTTTATACGCGGGGCAAGAGACCCAGTACTTC
TRBV28	TRBJ2-3	TRBD2	NA	CASSPLAGDGFSTDTQYF	TGTGCCAGCAGTCCTCTAGCGGGGGATGGGTTTAGCACAGATACGCAGTATTTT
TRBV27	TRBJ2-1	TRBD1	NA	CASSFRDRGLVGNEQFF	TGTGCCAGCAGTTTCCGGGACAGGGGGCTTGTGGGCAATGAGCAGTTCTTC
TRBV7-9	TRBJ2-5	NA	NA	CASSLEGQLSGGETQYF	TGTGCCAGCAGCTTAGAGGGACAACTCTCGGGGGGAGAGACCCAGTACTTC
TRBV6-5	TRBJ1-5	TRBD1	NA	CASSLGQGSQPQHF	TGTGCCAGCAGCCTAGGACAGGGCAGTCAGCCCCAGCATTTT
TRBV3-1/TRBV3-2	TRBJ1-1	NA	NA	CASSQTGGNTEAFF	TGTGCCAGCAGCCAGACAGGCGGAAACACTGAAGCTTTCTTT
TRBV20-1	TRBJ2-3	TRBD2	NA	CSAPTSDTQYF	TGCAGTGCTCCGACTAGCGATACGCAGTATTTT
TRBV12-5	TRBJ2-1	NA	NA	CASGLDRHNEQFF	TGTGCTAGTGGTTTGGACAGACACAATGAGCAGTTCTTC
TRBV5-1	TRBJ2-5	TRBD2	once	CASRSNSGTSGGTQYF	TGCGCCAGCAGATCGAACTCCGGGACTAGCGGCGGGACCCAGTACTTC
TRBV2	TRBJ1-4	NA	once	CASNLRGGTNEKLFF	TGTGCCAGCAACCTGAGGGGGGGAACTAATGAAAAACTGTTTTTT
TRBV4-1	TRBJ1-3	NA	NA	CASSESLSRSGNTIYF	TGCGCCAGCAGCGAATCCCTTAGTCGCTCTGGAAACACCATATATTTT
TRBV28	TRBJ1-6	NA	NA	CASSLSQGSSPLHF	TGTGCCAGCAGTTTGAGCCAGGGGAGTTCACCCCTCCACTTT
TRBV19	TRBJ1-1	TRBD1	NA	CASSIWDRAGGTEAFF	TGTGCCAGTAGTATCTGGGACAGGGCCGGAGGCACTGAAGCTTTCTTT
TRBV5-1	TRBJ2-3	NA	NA	CASSWRAGATATDTQYF	TGCGCCAGCAGCTGGAGGGCGGGGGCAACAGCGACAGATACGCAGTATTTT